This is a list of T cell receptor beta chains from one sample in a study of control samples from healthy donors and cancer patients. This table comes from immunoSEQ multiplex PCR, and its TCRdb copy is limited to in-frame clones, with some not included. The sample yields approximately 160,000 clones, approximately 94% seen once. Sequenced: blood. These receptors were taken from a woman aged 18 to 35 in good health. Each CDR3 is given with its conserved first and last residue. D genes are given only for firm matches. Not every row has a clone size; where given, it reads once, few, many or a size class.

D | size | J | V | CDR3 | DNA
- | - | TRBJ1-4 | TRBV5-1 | CASSLEAVFPEKLFF | TGCGCCAGCAGCTTGGAGGCAGTGTTTCCCGAAAAACTGTTTTTT
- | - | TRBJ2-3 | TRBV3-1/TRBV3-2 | CASSWTVTDTQYF | TGTGCCAGCAGCTGGACGGTCACAGATACGCAGTATTTT
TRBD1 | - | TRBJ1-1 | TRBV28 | CASSLSGTGFRAEAFF | TGTGCCAGCAGTTTATCCGGGACAGGGTTCAGGGCTGAAGCTTTCTTT
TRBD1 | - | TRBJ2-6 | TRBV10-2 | CASSGLGTGGHSGANVLTF | TGCGCCAGCAGTGGCCTTGGGACAGGGGGCCACTCTGGGGCCAACGTCCTGACTTTC
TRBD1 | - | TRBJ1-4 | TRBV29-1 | CSVISPTYRGSNEKLFF | TGCAGCGTTATATCCCCCACCTACAGGGGAAGTAATGAAAAACTGTTTTTT
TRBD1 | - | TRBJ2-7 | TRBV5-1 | CASSHPGTGSYEQYF | TGCGCCAGCAGCCATCCCGGGACAGGGTCCTACGAGCAGTACTTC
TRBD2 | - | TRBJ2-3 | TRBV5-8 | CASSLGDYGRLDTQYF | TGTGCCAGCAGCTTGGGGGACTACGGGCGCCTAGATACGCAGTATTTT
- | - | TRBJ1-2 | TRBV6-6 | CASSRSISGTRYNYGYTF | TGTGCCAGCAGCCGATCCATCTCCGGGACAAGATATAACTATGGCTACACCTTC
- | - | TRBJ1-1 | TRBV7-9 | CASSLAAGEAFF | TGTGCCAGCAGCTTAGCGGCAGGTGAAGCTTTCTTT
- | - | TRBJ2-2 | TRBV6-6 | CASSYSPGTGELFF | TGTGCCAGCAGTTACTCCCCGGGAACCGGGGAGCTGTTTTTT
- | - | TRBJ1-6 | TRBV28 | CASSPLAGQSPLHF | TGTGCCAGCAGTCCCCTGGCGGGGCAATCACCCCTCCACTTT
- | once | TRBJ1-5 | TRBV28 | CASSLRVGNQPQHF | TGTGCCAGCAGTTTAAGAGTTGGCAATCAGCCCCAGCATTTT
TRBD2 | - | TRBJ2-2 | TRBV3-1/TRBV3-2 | CASSRASGGANTGELFF | TGTGCCAGCAGCCGGGCTAGCGGGGGGGCGAACACCGGGGAGCTGTTTTTT
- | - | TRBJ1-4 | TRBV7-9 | CASSPRRITNEKLFF | TGTGCCAGCAGCCCCCGGCGGATAACTAATGAAAAACTGTTTTTT
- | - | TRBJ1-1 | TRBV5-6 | CASSSARGTEAFF | TGTGCCAGCAGCTCAGCTAGGGGCACTGAAGCTTTCTTT
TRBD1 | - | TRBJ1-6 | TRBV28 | CAGGQGDINSPLHF | TGTGCCGGGGGACAGGGAGACATCAATTCACCCCTCCACTTT
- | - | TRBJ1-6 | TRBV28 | CASRGNNSPLHF | TGTGCCAGCAGAGGGAATAATTCACCCCTCCACTTT
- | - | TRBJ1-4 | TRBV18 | CASSPRRREGTGDEKLFF | TGTGCCAGCTCACCTCGGCGTCGGGAGGGCACAGGAGATGAAAAACTGTTTTTT
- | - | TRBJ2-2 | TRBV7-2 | CASSISYTGELFF | TGTGCCAGCAGCATAAGTTACACCGGGGAGCTGTTTTTT
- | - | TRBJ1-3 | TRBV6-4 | CASSRESGNTIYF | TGTGCCAGCAGTAGGGAATCCGGAAACACCATATATTTT
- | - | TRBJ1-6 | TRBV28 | CASSLSGSGSPLHF | TGTGCCAGCAGTTTATCAGGGTCCGGTTCACCCCTCCACTTT
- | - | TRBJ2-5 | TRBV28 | CASSWVGASRETQYF | TGTGCCAGCAGTTGGGTGGGGGCGAGCCGAGAGACCCAGTACTTC
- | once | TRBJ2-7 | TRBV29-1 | CSVLNLSEQYF | TGCAGCGTCCTTAACTTGAGCGAGCAGTACTTC
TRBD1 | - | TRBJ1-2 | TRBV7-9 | CASSLTRQGSIGVMGYTF | TGTGCCAGCAGCTTAACCCGACAGGGAAGTATCGGTGTAATGGGCTACACCTTC
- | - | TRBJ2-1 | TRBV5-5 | CASSVEDGVIFSYNEQFF | TGTGCCAGCAGCGTGGAAGACGGGGTTATTTTCTCCTACAATGAGCAGTTCTTC
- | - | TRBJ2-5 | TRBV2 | CASSVERVQETQYF | TGTGCCAGCAGTGTAGAACGGGTACAAGAGACCCAGTACTTC
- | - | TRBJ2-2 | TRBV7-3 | CASSLNGGTGELFF | TGTGCCAGCAGCTTAAACGGGGGCACCGGGGAGCTGTTTTTT